The next 10 T cell receptor beta chains were all read from a single sample in a study of blood T cell repertoires in COVID-19. Produced via immunoSEQ multiplex PCR; TCRdb's table is partial and in-frame only. The data hold approximately 130,000 clones, with more than 75% observed a single time. The source material was peripheral blood. These receptors were collected from a man in his fifties or sixties with active COVID-19.

The chain combines TRBV18 with TRBJ1-5; 8 positions agree with TRBD1. The CDR3 consists of 15 residues. Germline-derived CDR1 and CDR2 are KGHSH and LQKENI. V dropped 2 bases and J dropped 9; count of bases not matched to a gene: 9. CDR3 sequence reads: CASSPRGQADRPQHF. The CDR3 DNA sequence: TGTGCCAGCTCACCAAGGGGACAGGCGGATCGGCCCCAGCATTTT. The full variable domain, completed using reference TRBV18 and TRBJ1-5, is NAGVMQNPRHLVRRRGQEARLRCSPMKGHSHVYWYRQLPEEGLKFMVYLQKENIIDESGMPKERFSAEFPKEGPSILRIQQVVRGDSAAYFCASSPRGQADRPQHFGDGTRLSIL.

This clone was detected only once. The chain carries TRBV5-1 and TRBJ2-1; weak D call: TRBD2 (6 bases). Germline loops: CDR1 SGHRS, CDR2 YFSETQ. The CDR3 is made up of 15 amino acids. Deletions cut 4 bases from V and 4 bases from J, with 15 bases between. The DNA for the CDR3 is TGCGCCAGCAGCGGCCGCGGGGCCCTGTACAATGAGCAGTTCTTC. The encoded protein is CASSGRGALYNEQFF. Drawing the rest from reference TRBV5-1 and TRBJ2-1, the complete variable domain is KAGVTQTPRYLIKTRGQQVTLSCSPISGHRSVSWYQQTPGQGLQFLFEYFSETQRNKGNFPGRFSGRQFSNSRSEMNVSTLELGDSALYLCASSGRGALYNEQFFGPGTRLTVL.

The rearrangement links TRBV5-6 to TRBJ2-3, with TRBD1 identical over 7 bases. The CDR3 has 14 residues. The germline V gene encodes CDR1 SGHDT and CDR2 YYEEEE. With 4 bases clipped from V and 0 bases from J, the junction kept 2 bases outside the gene matches. Written as DNA, the CDR3 is TGTGCCAGCAGCCGGGACAGAAGCACAGATACGCAGTATTTT. It translates to CASSRDRSTDTQYF. Full variable domain (rest looked up from reference TRBV5-6 and TRBJ2-3): DAGVTQSPTHLIKTRGQQVTLRCSPKSGHDTVSWYQQALGQGPQFIFQYYEEEERQRGNFPDRFSGHQFPNYSSELNVNALLLGDSALYLCASSRDRSTDTQYFGPGTRLTVL.

The rearrangement uses TRBV7-3 and TRBJ2-2; 8 nucleotides line up with TRBD2. The germline gives CDR1 SGHTA, CDR2 FQGTGA. The CDR3 totals 14 residues. Trimming took 6 bases from V and 6 from J; bases not matched to a gene: 6. The CDR3 spells CASSNGGAPGELFF. For the CDR3, the DNA is TGTGCCAGCAGTAACGGGGGGGCCCCCGGGGAGCTGTTTTTT.

This chain connects TRBV5-6 to TRBJ2-6; D unresolved. Trimming shortened V by 0 bases and J by 4 bases, and 11 bases separated the two germline ends. There are 16 residues in the CDR3. The germline CDR1 and CDR2 sequences are SGHDT and YYEEEE. The CDR3 nucleotides are TGTGCCAGCAGCTTGGCACCAGGTTCCGGGGCCAACGTCCTGACTTTC. This gives the protein CASSLAPGSGANVLTF. Variable domain in full (rest from reference TRBV5-6 and TRBJ2-6): DAGVTQSPTHLIKTRGQQVTLRCSPKSGHDTVSWYQQALGQGPQFIFQYYEEEERQRGNFPDRFSGHQFPNYSSELNVNALLLGDSALYLCASSLAPGSGANVLTFGAGSRLTVL.

This clone appeared once. The chain couples TRBV25-1 to TRBJ1-6; 10 bases fit TRBD1. This CDR3 is 15 amino acids long. The V segment lost 6 bases and the J segment 8 bases; nucleotides outside the gene matches: 7. The germline V gene has CDR1 MGHDK and CDR2 SYGVNS. The CDR3 protein is CASSQPGQGYSPLHF. In DNA form, the CDR3 reads TGTGCCAGCAGCCAACCGGGACAGGGGTATTCACCCCTCCACTTT.

V is TRBV6-5 and J is TRBJ2-4; a weak D match, TRBD2 (5 bases). Germline CDR1 is MNHEY and CDR2 is SVGAGI. This CDR3 comprises 15 residues. The V end lost 0 bases, the J end lost 9 bases, and 15 bases lay between the germline ends. The DNA for the CDR3 is TGTGCCAGCAGTTACTCGAAGGCGGGTTGGGCCATTCAGTACTTC. It translates to CASSYSKAGWAIQYF.

The rearrangement links TRBV5-5 to TRBJ1-6; 7 bases fit TRBD1. The CDR3 is 13 amino acids. The germline V gene has CDR1 SGHKS and CDR2 YYEKEE (reference sequence). The trim removed 7 bases at V and 9 bases at J, leaving 7 bases unmatched. CDR3 bases: TGTGCCAGCCGCAGGGGGGATAGTTCACCCCTCCACTTT. This encodes CASRRGDSSPLHF.

The chain has TRBV7-6 and TRBJ1-6, with TRBD1 identical over 7 bases. The V segment lost 4 bases and the J segment 9 bases; nucleotides outside the gene matches: 12. CDR3 length equals 16 residues. The germline CDR1 and CDR2 sequences are SGHVS and FNYEAQ. This CDR3 reads CASSYDPRDRGSPLHF. As DNA, the CDR3 is TGTGCCAGCAGCTACGACCCGCGGGACAGAGGTTCACCCCTCCACTTT.

The chain recombines TRBV6-5 with TRBJ1-1; 9 bases are a match to TRBD1. This CDR3 has 14 amino acids. V shed 6 bases and J 1 base; nucleotides not matched to a gene: 3. CDR1 MNHEY and CDR2 SVGAGI come from the germline V gene. The CDR3 spells CASRRTGANTEAFF. The CDR3 nucleotides are TGTGCCAGCAGAAGGACAGGGGCGAACACTGAAGCTTTCTTT.